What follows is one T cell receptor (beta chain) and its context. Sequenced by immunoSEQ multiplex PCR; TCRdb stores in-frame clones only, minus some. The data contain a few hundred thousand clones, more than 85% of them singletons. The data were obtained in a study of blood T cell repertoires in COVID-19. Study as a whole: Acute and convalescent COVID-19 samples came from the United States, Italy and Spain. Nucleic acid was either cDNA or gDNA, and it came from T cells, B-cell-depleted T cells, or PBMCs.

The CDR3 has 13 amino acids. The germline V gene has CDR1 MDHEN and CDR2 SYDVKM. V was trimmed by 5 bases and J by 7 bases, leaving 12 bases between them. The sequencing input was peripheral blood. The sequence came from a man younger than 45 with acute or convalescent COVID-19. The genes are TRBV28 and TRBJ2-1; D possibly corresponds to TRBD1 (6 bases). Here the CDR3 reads CASSIGQYNEQFF. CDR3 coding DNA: TGTGCCAGCAGTATAGGACAGTATAATGAGCAGTTCTTC.